This T cell receptor beta chain was observed in a study of cytomegalovirus exposure and HLA in healthy donors. The PCR ran on 60 Vbeta and 13 Jbeta primers. Profiling relied on immunoSEQ multiplex PCR, and the TCRdb table lists in-frame clones only, not all of them. The table includes about 150,000 clones, 70% to 80% detected once. The CDR3 length is 16 residues. This clonotype was obtained from a woman aged 40 to 49 in good health and CMV-seronegative. Sequencing was carried out using PBMCs. V and J are TRBV21-1 and TRBJ1-1. TRBV21-1 is a recognized pseudogene. The CDR3: CASSNEPKKRKARAFF. In DNA form, the CDR3 reads TGTGCCAGCAGCAATGAGCCGAAAAAGAGGAAGGCAAGAGCTTTCTTT.